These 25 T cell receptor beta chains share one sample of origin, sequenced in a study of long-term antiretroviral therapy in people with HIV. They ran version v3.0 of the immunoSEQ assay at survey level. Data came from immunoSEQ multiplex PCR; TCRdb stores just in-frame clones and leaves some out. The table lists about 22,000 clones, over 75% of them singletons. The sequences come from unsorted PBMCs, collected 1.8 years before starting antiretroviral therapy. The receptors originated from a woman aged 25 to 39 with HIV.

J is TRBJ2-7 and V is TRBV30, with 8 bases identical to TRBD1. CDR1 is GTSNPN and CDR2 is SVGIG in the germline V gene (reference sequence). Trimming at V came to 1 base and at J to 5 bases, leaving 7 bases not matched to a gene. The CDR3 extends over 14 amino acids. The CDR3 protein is CAWSARTGWDEQYF. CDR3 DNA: TGTGCCTGGAGTGCTAGGACAGGGTGGGACGAGCAGTACTTC.

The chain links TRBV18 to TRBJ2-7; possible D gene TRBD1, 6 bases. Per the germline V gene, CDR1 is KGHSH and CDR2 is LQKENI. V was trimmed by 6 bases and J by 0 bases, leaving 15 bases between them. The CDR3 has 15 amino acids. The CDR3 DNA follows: TGTGCCAGCTCTCCAAGACAGGCAGTCTCCTACGAGCAGTACTTC. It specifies CASSPRQAVSYEQYF.

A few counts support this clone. As DNA, the CDR3 is TGTGCCAGCTCGCCCAGAATCGGCGGGGATACGCAGTATTTT. It yields the protein CASSPRIGGDTQYF. The chain couples TRBV2 to TRBJ2-3; D is perhaps TRBD2 (5 bases). Germline V lookup: CDR1 SNHLY, CDR2 FYNNEI. Trimming left V 8 bases short and J 6 bases short, with 18 bases between. This CDR3 spans 14 amino acids.

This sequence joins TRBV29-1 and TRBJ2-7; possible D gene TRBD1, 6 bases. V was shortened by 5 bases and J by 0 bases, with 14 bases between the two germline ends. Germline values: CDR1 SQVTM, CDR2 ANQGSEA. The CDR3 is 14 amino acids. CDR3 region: CSVTDRPASYEQYF. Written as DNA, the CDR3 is TGCAGCGTTACCGACAGGCCAGCCTCCTACGAGCAGTACTTC.

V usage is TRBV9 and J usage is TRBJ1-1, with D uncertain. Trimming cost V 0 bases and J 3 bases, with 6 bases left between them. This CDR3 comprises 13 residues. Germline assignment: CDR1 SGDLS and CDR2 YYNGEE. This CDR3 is CASSVGGYTEAFF. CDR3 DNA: TGTGCCAGCAGCGTAGGTGGGTACACTGAAGCTTTCTTT.

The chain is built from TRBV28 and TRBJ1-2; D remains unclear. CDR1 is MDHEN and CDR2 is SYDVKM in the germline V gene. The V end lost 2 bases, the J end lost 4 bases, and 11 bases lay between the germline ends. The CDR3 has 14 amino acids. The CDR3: CASSLVPEGYGYTF. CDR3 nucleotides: TGTGCCAGCAGTTTAGTCCCGGAGGGCTATGGCTACACCTTC.

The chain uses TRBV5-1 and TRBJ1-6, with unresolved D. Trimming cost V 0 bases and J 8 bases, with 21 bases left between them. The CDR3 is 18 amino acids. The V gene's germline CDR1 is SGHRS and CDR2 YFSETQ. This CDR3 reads CASSLVGLADPTYSPLHF. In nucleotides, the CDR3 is TGCGCCAGCAGCTTGGTAGGGTTGGCGGATCCCACTTATTCACCCCTCCACTTT. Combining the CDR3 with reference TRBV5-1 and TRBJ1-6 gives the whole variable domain KAGVTQTPRYLIKTRGQQVTLSCSPISGHRSVSWYQQTPGQGLQFLFEYFSETQRNKGNFPGRFSGRQFSNSRSEMNVSTLELGDSALYLCASSLVGLADPTYSPLHFGNGTRLTVT.

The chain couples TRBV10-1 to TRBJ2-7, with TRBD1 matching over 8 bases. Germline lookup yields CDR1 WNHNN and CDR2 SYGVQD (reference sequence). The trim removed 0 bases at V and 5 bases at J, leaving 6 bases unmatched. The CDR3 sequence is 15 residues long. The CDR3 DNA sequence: TGCGCCAGCAGTGAGTCGGCGGACAGGGACCACGAGCAGTACTTC. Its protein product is CASSESADRDHEQYF.

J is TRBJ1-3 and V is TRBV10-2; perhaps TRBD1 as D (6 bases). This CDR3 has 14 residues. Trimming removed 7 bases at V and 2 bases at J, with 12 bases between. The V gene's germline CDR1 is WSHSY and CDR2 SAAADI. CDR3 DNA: TGCGCCAGCAAGGTGGGGGCCACTGGAAACACCATATATTTT. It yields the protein CASKVGATGNTIYF.

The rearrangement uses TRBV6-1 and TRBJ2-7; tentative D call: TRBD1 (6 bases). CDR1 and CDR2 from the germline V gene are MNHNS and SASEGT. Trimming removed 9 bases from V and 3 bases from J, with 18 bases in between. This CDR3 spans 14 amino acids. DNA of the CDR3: TGTGCCAGTCAGAACAGGGTGGAGAACTACGAGCAGTACTTC. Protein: CASQNRVENYEQYF.

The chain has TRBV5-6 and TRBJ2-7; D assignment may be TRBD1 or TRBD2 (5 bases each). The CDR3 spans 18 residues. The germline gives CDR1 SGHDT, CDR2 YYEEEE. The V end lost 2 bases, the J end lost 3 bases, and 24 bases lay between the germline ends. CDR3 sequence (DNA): TGTGCCAGCAGCTTCCTCACCGGGGACCCAAGAGGGCTCTACGAGCAGTACTTC. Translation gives CASSFLTGDPRGLYEQYF.

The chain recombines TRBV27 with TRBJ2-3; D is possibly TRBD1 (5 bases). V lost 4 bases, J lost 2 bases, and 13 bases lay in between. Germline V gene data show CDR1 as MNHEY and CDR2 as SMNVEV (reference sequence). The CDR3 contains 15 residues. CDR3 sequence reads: CASSSQGRFTDTQYF. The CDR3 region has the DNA TGTGCCAGCAGTTCGCAGGGAAGATTCACAGATACGCAGTATTTT.

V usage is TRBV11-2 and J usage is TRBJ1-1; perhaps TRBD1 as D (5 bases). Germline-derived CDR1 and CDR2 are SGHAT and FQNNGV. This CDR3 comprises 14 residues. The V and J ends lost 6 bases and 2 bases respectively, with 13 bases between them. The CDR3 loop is CASRWDGSNTEAFF. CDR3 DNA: TGTGCCAGCAGATGGGACGGTTCAAACACTGAAGCTTTCTTT. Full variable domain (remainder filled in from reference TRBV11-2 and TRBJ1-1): EAGVAQSPRYKIIEKRQSVAFWCNPISGHATLYWYQQILGQGPKLLIQFQNNGVVDDSQLPKDRFSAERLKGVDSTLKIQPAKLEDSAVYLCASRWDGSNTEAFFGQGTRLTVV.

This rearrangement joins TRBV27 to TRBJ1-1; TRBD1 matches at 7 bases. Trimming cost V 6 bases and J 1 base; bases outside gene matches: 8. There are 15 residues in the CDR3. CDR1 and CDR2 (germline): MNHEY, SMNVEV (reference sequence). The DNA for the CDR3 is TGTGCCAGCAGCCCCGGGACAGCAAGGAACACTGAAGCTTTCTTT. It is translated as CASSPGTARNTEAFF.

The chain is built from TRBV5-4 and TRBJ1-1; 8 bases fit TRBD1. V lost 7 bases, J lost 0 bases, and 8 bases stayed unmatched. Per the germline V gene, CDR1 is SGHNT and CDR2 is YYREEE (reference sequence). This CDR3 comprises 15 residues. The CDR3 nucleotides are TGTGCCAGCGGAACAGGGGGAAATATGAACACTGAAGCTTTCTTT. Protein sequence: CASGTGGNMNTEAFF.

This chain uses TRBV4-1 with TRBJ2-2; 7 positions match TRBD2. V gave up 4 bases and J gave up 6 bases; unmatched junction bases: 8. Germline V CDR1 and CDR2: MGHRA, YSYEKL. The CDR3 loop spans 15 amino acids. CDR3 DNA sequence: TGCGCCAGCAGCCCGGTGGGAGGGCACGCCGGGGAGCTGTTTTTT. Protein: CASSPVGGHAGELFF.

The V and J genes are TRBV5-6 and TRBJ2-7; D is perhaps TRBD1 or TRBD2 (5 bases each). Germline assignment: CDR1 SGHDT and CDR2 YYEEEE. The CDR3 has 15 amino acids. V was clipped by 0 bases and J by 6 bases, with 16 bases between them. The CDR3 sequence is CASSLETTPGGEQYV. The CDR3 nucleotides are TGTGCCAGCAGCTTGGAGACTACACCTGGGGGCGAGCAGTACGTC.

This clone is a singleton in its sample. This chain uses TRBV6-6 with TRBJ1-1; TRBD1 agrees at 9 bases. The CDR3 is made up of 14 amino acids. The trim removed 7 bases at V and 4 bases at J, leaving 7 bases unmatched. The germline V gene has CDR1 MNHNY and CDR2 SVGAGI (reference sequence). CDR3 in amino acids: CASNYRGLGTEAFF. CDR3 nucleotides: TGTGCCAGCAACTACAGGGGGCTCGGCACTGAAGCTTTCTTT.

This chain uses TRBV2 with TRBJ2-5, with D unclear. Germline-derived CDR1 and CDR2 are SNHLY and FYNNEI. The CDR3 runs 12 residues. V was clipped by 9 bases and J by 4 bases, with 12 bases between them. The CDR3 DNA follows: TGTGCCAGTTCCGGGTTCGGAGAGACCCAGTACTTC. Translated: CASSGFGETQYF.

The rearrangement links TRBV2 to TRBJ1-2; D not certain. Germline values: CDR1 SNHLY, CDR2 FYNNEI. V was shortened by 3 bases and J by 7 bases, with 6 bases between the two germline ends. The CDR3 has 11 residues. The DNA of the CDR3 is TGTGCCAGCAGTGAGTTGCCTGGCTACACCTTC. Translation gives CASSELPGYTF.

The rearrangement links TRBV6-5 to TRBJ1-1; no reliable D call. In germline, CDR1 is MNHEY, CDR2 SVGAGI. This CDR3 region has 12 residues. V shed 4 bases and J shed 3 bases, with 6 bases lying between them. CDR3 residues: CASSSGDTEAFF. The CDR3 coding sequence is TGTGCCAGCAGTTCCGGGGACACTGAAGCTTTCTTT.

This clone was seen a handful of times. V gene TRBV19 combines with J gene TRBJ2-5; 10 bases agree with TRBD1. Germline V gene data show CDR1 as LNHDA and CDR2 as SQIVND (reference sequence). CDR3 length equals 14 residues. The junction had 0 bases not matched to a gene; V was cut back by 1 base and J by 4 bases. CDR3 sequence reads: CASSIGQGAETQYF. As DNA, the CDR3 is TGTGCCAGTAGTATAGGACAGGGGGCAGAGACCCAGTACTTC.

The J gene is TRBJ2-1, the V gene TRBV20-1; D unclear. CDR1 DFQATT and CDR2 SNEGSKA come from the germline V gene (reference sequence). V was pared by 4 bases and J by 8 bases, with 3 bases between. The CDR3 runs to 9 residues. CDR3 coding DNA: TGCAGTGCTAACTATGAGCAGTTCTTC. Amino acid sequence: CSANYEQFF.

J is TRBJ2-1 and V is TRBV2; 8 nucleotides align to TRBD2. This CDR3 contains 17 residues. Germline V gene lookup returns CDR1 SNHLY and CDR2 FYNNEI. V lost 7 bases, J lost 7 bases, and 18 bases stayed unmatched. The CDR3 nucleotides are TGTGCCAGCACTGCGTCATCTCCTGCGGGACTAGGGAATGAGCAGTTCTTC. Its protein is CASTASSPAGLGNEQFF.

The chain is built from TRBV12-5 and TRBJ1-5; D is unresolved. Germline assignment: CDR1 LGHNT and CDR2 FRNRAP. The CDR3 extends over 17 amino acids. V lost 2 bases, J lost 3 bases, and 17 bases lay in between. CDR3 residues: CASGLFFAGSYNQPQHF. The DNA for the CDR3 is TGTGCTAGTGGTTTGTTTTTCGCAGGAAGCTACAATCAGCCCCAGCATTTT.